The clone carrying this T cell receptor beta chain was found many times. What it recognizes is unknown. The sample belongs to a study of T cells in Graves' hyperthyroidism and ophthalmopathy. Study details: At the time of initial diagnosis and before any treatment, peripheral blood was collected. Points from the study as a whole: Most expanded thyroid clonotypes above 0.001 also appeared in blood.

CDR3 length: 14 amino acids. With 2 bases removed from V and 2 bases from J, the gap between germline ends came to 10 bases. Germline loops: CDR1 SGHTA, CDR2 FQGNSA. TCR beta CDR3 regions were amplified from RNA. Primed by the HTBI set, a first-round RT-PCR was run on the TCR CDR3. Each CDR3 protein gets one entry after TCRdb re-called the multiplex PCR reads with MiXCR. The sample has about 210,000 distinct CDR3 sequences; 15% to 20% are singletons. Absence of ophthalmopathy progression within 18 months defined stable Graves' hyperthyroidism. Clinical symptoms, serum thyroxine, TRAb, thyroid ultrasound and orbital computed tomography informed diagnoses.

Sequenced sample: blood. The receptor was isolated from a man aged 45-65 years with Graves' hyperthyroidism. V and J are TRBV7-2 and TRBJ2-7; no reliable D call. The CDR3 region has the DNA TGTGCCAGCAGCTTAACCGACGTGGCCTACGAGCAGTACTTC. It is translated as CASSLTDVAYEQYF. The full variable domain, rest sourced from reference TRBV7-2 and TRBJ2-7, is GAGVSQSPSNKVTEKGKDVELRCDPISGHTALYWYRQSLGQGLEFLIYFQGNSAPDKSGLPSDRFSAERTGGSVSTLTIQRTQQEDSAVYLCASSLTDVAYEQYFGPGTRLTVT.